Below, 30 T cell receptor beta chains from the same sample are listed, as sequenced in a study of cytomegalovirus exposure and HLA in healthy donors. The PCR had 60 Vbeta and 13 Jbeta primers. The protocol was immunoSEQ multiplex PCR, while the TCRdb copy is restricted to in-frame clones and leaves out a portion. Here the sample spans 200,000 to 300,000 clones, about 80% being singletons. The specimen was PBMCs. Source of these receptors: a woman between 40 and 55 years old in good health and CMV-seropositive.

The genes are TRBV7-2 and TRBJ2-1, with TRBD2 matching over 14 bases. This CDR3 spans 17 amino acids. With V trimmed by 2 bases and J by 3 bases, 3 bases remained unmatched. Germline CDR1 is SGHTA and CDR2 is FQGNSA. The CDR3 DNA sequence: TGTGCCAGCAGCTTAAGAGGGACTAGCGGGGGCTACAATGAGCAGTTCTTC. Protein: CASSLRGTSGGYNEQFF.

The chain combines TRBV10-3 with TRBJ1-1; TRBD1 matches at 7 bases. The CDR3 runs to 14 residues. V shed 10 bases and J 3 bases; nucleotides not matched to a gene: 11. Per the germline V gene, CDR1 is ENHRY and CDR2 is SYGVKD. The CDR3 coding sequence is TGTGCCAGCAGCAGACAGGGCGGGGACACTGAAGCTTTCTTT. Amino acids: CASSRQGGDTEAFF.

The table lists this clone with a few counts. This rearrangement joins TRBV6-1 to TRBJ1-4; 7 bases fit TRBD1. The CDR3 consists of 15 residues. Losses at the gene ends were 4 bases for V and 7 bases for J; bases not matched to a gene: 9. From germline, CDR1 is MNHNS and CDR2 SASEGT. CDR3 in amino acids: CASSVNRDRAEKLFF. The CDR3, as DNA: TGTGCCAGCAGTGTGAATCGGGACAGAGCTGAAAAACTGTTTTTT.

The chain's CDR3 is CASSLSRGKGNTIYF. CDR3 sequence (DNA): TGTGCCAGCAGCTTATCGAGAGGGAAAGGAAACACCATATATTTT. The rearrangement links TRBV7-7 to TRBJ1-3, with D unclear. The CDR3 loop spans 15 amino acids. V was clipped by 2 bases and J by 4 bases, with 12 bases between them. The germline V gene has CDR1 SSHAT and CDR2 FNYEAQ (reference sequence).

The V and J genes are TRBV11-3 and TRBJ1-1; D call uncertain. The CDR3 covers 14 residues. Trimming left V 3 bases short and J 4 bases short, with 12 bases between. Germline CDR1 and CDR2: SGHNT and YENEEA. The CDR3 DNA reads as TGTGCCAGCAGCTTGTACAGCTCTGGCACTGAAGCTTTCTTT. This gives the protein CASSLYSSGTEAFF.

This clone was counted only a few times. This chain uses TRBV5-6 with TRBJ1-2; D perhaps matches TRBD1 (6 bases). The CDR3 runs to 11 residues. The V gene's germline CDR1 is SGHDT and CDR2 YYEEEE. V shed 3 bases and J shed 14 bases, with 14 bases lying between them. The CDR3 region is CASSSNRVATF. In DNA, the CDR3 is TGTGCCAGCAGCTCTAACAGGGTTGCTACCTTC.

This clone was seen just once. The chain uses TRBV7-3 and TRBJ2-5; 9 nucleotides align to TRBD1. The length of the CDR3 is 16 residues. Germline values: CDR1 SGHTA, CDR2 FQGTGA. V shed 5 bases and J 5 bases; nucleotides not matched to a gene: 12. The CDR3 sequence: CASSPTSDRGVETQYF. The CDR3 nucleotides read TGTGCCAGCAGCCCCACCTCGGACAGGGGTGTCGAGACCCAGTACTTC.

Comment on this clone: The sample contains more than one DNA sequence encoding this CDR3. This chain uses TRBV9 with TRBJ1-2; a weak D match, TRBD1 (5 bases). Germline lookup yields CDR1 SGDLS and CDR2 YYNGEE. The CDR3 is 14 residues long. Trimming took 0 bases from V and 2 from J, leaving 8 bases between them. The CDR3 DNA reads as TGTGCCAGCAGCGTAGATTCAGGGAACTATGGCTACACCTTC. Amino acid sequence: CASSVDSGNYGYTF.

The chain employs TRBV7-9 and TRBJ1-2, with 11 bases fitting TRBD1. Germline V gives CDR1 SEHNR, CDR2 FQNEAQ (reference sequence). V lost 5 bases to trimming and J lost 4 bases; unmatched junction nucleotides: 3. The CDR3 is 14 amino acids. CDR3 bases: TGTGCCAGCAGCGGGACAGGGGGTATCTATGGCTACACCTTC. As protein: CASSGTGGIYGYTF.

The V call is TRBV25-1, the J call TRBJ1-5, with TRBD1 matching over 7 bases. CDR1 is MGHDK and CDR2 is SYGVNS in the germline V gene. The CDR3 has 13 amino acids. The V and J ends lost 6 bases and 3 bases, in that order; junction bases with no gene match: 2. In nucleotides, the CDR3 is TGTGCCAGCAGAGACAGGGCCAATCAGCCCCAGCATTTT. Translation: CASRDRANQPQHF.

The chain recombines TRBV19 with TRBJ2-3; D uncertain. The CDR3 consists of 15 residues. Germline V gives CDR1 LNHDA, CDR2 SQIVND (reference sequence). V shed 3 bases and J shed 2 bases, with 12 bases lying between them. CDR3 nucleotides: TGTGCCAGTAGTATGGTCCTGGGCACCACAGATACGCAGTATTTT. Amino acids: CASSMVLGTTDTQYF.

The rearrangement links TRBV10-3 to TRBJ1-1, with 10 bases identical to TRBD1. Germline lookup yields CDR1 ENHRY and CDR2 SYGVKD. The CDR3 extends over 14 amino acids. Unmatched junction bases numbered 6, after V lost 6 bases and J lost 5 bases. The CDR3 coding sequence is TGTGCCATCAGCCGCCGGGACAGGGGAACTGAAGCTTTCTTT. Translated: CAISRRDRGTEAFF.

The chain combines TRBV9 with TRBJ2-7; 10 bases align to TRBD1. The germline V gene encodes CDR1 SGDLS and CDR2 YYNGEE. The CDR3 totals 17 residues. The junction had 7 bases not matched to a gene; V was cut back by 0 bases and J by 1 base. CDR3 sequence (DNA): TGTGCCAGCAGCGTAGGGGGACAGGGGTCTCAATCCTACGAGCAGTACTTC. Amino acids: CASSVGGQGSQSYEQYF.

The chain uses TRBV11-3 and TRBJ2-5; 10 bases align to TRBD2. Per germline, CDR1 SGHNT and CDR2 YENEEA. The CDR3 length is 13 residues. Losses at the gene ends were 5 bases for V and 5 bases for J; bases not matched to a gene: 2. CDR3 DNA: TGTGCCAGCAGCATTAGCGGGGGGGAGACCCAGTACTTC. It codes for CASSISGGETQYF. Using reference TRBV11-3 and TRBJ2-5 for the parts outside the CDR3, the full variable domain is EAGVVQSPRYKIIEKKQPVAFWCNPISGHNTLYWYLQNLGQGPELLIRYENEEAVDDSQLPKDRFSAERLKGVDSTLKIQPAELGDSAVYLCASSISGGETQYFGPGTRLLVL.

CDR3 DNA sequence: TGTGCCAGTAGTATTGCCGTTGGGGGAGGGCCAAATGAGCAGTACTTC. It encodes CASSIAVGGGPNEQYF. The genes are TRBV19 and TRBJ2-7, with TRBD2 matching 7 bases. With V trimmed by 3 bases and J by 7 bases, 15 bases remained unmatched. Per germline, CDR1 LNHDA and CDR2 SQIVND (reference sequence). The CDR3 runs to 16 residues.

V and J are TRBV7-3 and TRBJ2-7; TRBD2 agrees at 10 bases. V lost 5 bases, J lost 9 bases, and 10 bases stayed unmatched. The CDR3 runs to 14 residues. Germline V gene lookup returns CDR1 SGHTA and CDR2 FQGTGA. CDR3 amino acids: CASSLGLAGEVQYF. CDR3 DNA sequence: TGTGCCAGCAGCCTAGGCCTAGCGGGAGAGGTGCAGTACTTC.

The V gene is TRBV5-4, the J gene TRBJ2-4; the match to TRBD1 covers 9 bases. The length of the CDR3 is 14 residues. V lost 3 bases, J lost 4 bases, and 2 bases stayed unmatched. Germline V CDR1 and CDR2: SGHNT, YYREEE (reference sequence). The CDR3 sequence: CASSWTGAKNIQYF. The DNA for the CDR3 is TGTGCCAGCAGCTGGACAGGGGCAAAAAACATTCAGTACTTC.

This clone appeared once. The chain couples TRBV4-1 to TRBJ1-1; weak D call: TRBD1 (5 bases). CDR3 length: 12 residues. The V gene lost 7 bases and the J gene lost 5 bases, with 11 bases spanning the gap. The germline V gene encodes CDR1 MGHRA and CDR2 YSYEKL. Written as DNA, the CDR3 is TGCGCCAGCATGCGGGGCGGTACTGAAGCTTTCTTT. Amino acids: CASMRGGTEAFF.

This rearrangement joins TRBV29-1 to TRBJ1-1; the D gene is possibly TRBD1 (5 bases). Germline V CDR1 and CDR2: SQVTM, ANQGSEA. The CDR3 consists of 13 residues. V lost 2 bases and J lost 1, with 8 bases in between. The CDR3 DNA reads TGCAGCGTTGAATTTCAGGGGAACACTGAAGCTTTCTTT. It specifies CSVEFQGNTEAFF.

The J gene is TRBJ1-1, the V gene TRBV30; D is ambiguous. Germline CDR1 GTSNPN, CDR2 SVGIG (reference sequence). Trimming took off 0 bases at V and 8 bases at J, with 7 bases between the two ends. The CDR3 extends over 11 amino acids. The CDR3 protein is CAWSVVVEAFF. The CDR3 DNA reads TGTGCCTGGAGTGTAGTAGTAGAAGCTTTCTTT.

This chain links TRBV7-3 with TRBJ2-3; TRBD1 matches at 11 bases. The trim removed 4 bases at V and 4 bases at J, leaving 7 bases unmatched. The CDR3 extends over 16 amino acids. Per the germline V gene, CDR1 is SGHTA and CDR2 is FQGTGA. In DNA form, the CDR3 reads TGTGCCAGCAGCTCAGCTCCGGGACAGGGGGCAGATACGCAGTATTTT. It is translated as CASSSAPGQGADTQYF. Full variable domain (rest looked up from reference TRBV7-3 and TRBJ2-3): GAGVSQTPSNKVTEKGKYVELRCDPISGHTALYWYRQSLGQGPEFLIYFQGTGAADDSGLPNDRFFAVRPEGSVSTLKIQRTERGDSAVYLCASSSAPGQGADTQYFGPGTRLTVL.

V and J are TRBV12-1 and TRBJ1-6. TRBV12-1 is tagged as a pseudogene. The CDR3 sequence is 13 residues long. The CDR3 sequence is CASSPRGNSPLHF. The CDR3 DNA reads TGTGCCAGCAGCCCCCGGGGAAACTCACCCCTCCACTTT.

This clone was observed a handful of times. V is TRBV5-6 and J is TRBJ1-2, with D tentatively TRBD1 (6 bases). CDR1 is SGHDT, CDR2 YYEEEE, per germline. Trimming pared 3 bases from V and 8 bases from J, leaving 26 bases between. The CDR3 sequence is 17 residues long. CDR3 sequence: CASSSYRAGTGIRGYTF. The CDR3 nucleotides are TGTGCCAGCAGCTCCTACCGAGCTGGAACAGGGATTAGAGGCTACACCTTC. The variable domain in full, with the rest retrieved from reference TRBV5-6 and TRBJ1-2, is DAGVTQSPTHLIKTRGQQVTLRCSPKSGHDTVSWYQQALGQGPQFIFQYYEEEERQRGNFPDRFSGHQFPNYSSELNVNALLLGDSALYLCASSSYRAGTGIRGYTFGSGTRLTVV.

The CDR3 sequence is CASSKPINYGYTF. Here the CDR3 DNA reads TGTGCCAGCAGCAAACCTATTAACTATGGCTACACCTTC. V usage is TRBV5-6 and J usage is TRBJ1-2; D uncertain. The CDR3 is 13 amino acids. Deletions cut 4 bases from V and 1 base from J, with 8 bases between. Germline V CDR1 and CDR2: SGHDT, YYEEEE.

This rearrangement joins TRBV4-1 to TRBJ1-5, with unresolved D. Germline values: CDR1 MGHRA, CDR2 YSYEKL. V lost 3 bases, J lost 11 bases, and 20 bases lay in between. The CDR3 loop spans 15 amino acids. CDR3 coding DNA: TGCGCCAGCAGCCAGAACAGATGGAGGGTAGAGGCCCAGCATTTT. Its translation is CASSQNRWRVEAQHF.

J is TRBJ1-2 and V is TRBV28; 12 bases line up with TRBD1. V lost 1 base, J lost 8 bases, and 8 bases stayed unmatched. Germline values: CDR1 MDHEN, CDR2 SYDVKM. This CDR3 comprises 16 residues. CDR3: CASSLLPGQGAEGYTF. The CDR3 region has the DNA TGTGCCAGCAGTTTATTACCGGGACAGGGGGCGGAGGGCTACACCTTC.

CDR3 nucleotides: TGCGCCAGCAGCTTGGCCCCGGGACAGGGGCTAGATACGCAGTATTTT. This gives the protein CASSLAPGQGLDTQYF. The J gene is TRBJ2-3, the V gene TRBV5-1, with 10 bases matching TRBD1. This CDR3 is built from 16 residues. The V gene's germline CDR1 is SGHRS and CDR2 YFSETQ. Losses at the gene ends were 0 bases for V and 5 bases for J; bases not matched to a gene: 6.

The V and J genes are TRBV15 and TRBJ1-5, with D maybe TRBD1 (5 bases). Germline V CDR1 and CDR2: LNHNV, YYDKDF (reference sequence). Trimming stripped 3 bases from V and 3 bases from J, with 9 bases between. This CDR3 is 14 amino acids long. CDR3 sequence (DNA): TGTGCCACCAGCAGTCGGGGGTTCAATCAGCCCCAGCATTTT. It codes for CATSSRGFNQPQHF.

The chain is built from TRBV18 and TRBJ2-1; a possible D gene is TRBD2 (6 bases). Germline values: CDR1 KGHSH, CDR2 LQKENI. V was clipped by 3 bases and J by 6 bases, with 27 bases between them. CDR3 length: 19 amino acids. CDR3 residues: CASSPRLGSQPEKLNEQFF. The CDR3 DNA reads TGTGCCAGCTCACCCCGACTAGGCTCCCAACCAGAAAAACTCAATGAGCAGTTCTTC.

The chain links TRBV5-4 to TRBJ2-4; 7 bases map to TRBD2. The CDR3 runs to 14 residues. Germline lookup yields CDR1 SGHNT and CDR2 YYREEE (reference sequence). Germline trimming cut 4 bases from V and 7 bases from J; bases unmatched to any gene: 8. The CDR3 DNA sequence: TGTGCCAGCAGCCCCCGGGGGGAGTCCAACATTCAGTACTTC. Translated: CASSPRGESNIQYF.